Presented here are 28 T cell receptor beta chains from one specimen sequenced in a study of blood T cell repertoires in COVID-19. Libraries were prepared by immunoSEQ multiplex PCR; TCRdb keeps only in-frame clonotypes and omits some of them. The sample has about 140,000 clones, over 60% seen once. Material for sequencing was PBMCs or T cells enriched from blood (not recorded which). These receptors were taken from a woman aged 45-65 years who had recovered from COVID-19.

This chain connects TRBV14 to TRBJ1-1; D is undetermined. The CDR3 consists of 15 residues. The germline V gene has CDR1 SGHDN and CDR2 FVKESK. V lost 4 bases and J 5 bases, leaving 17 bases between the germline ends. Here the CDR3 DNA reads TGTGCCAGCAGCCCCCGGATTGGAGTACGGACTGAAGCTTTCTTT. It is translated as CASSPRIGVRTEAFF.

The CDR3 spells CASSEGTSGGADTQYF. In DNA form, the CDR3 reads TGTGCCAGCAGTGAGGGGACTAGCGGGGGGGCTGATACGCAGTATTTT. The V and J genes are TRBV6-1 and TRBJ2-3, with 16 bases aligning to TRBD2. The CDR3 sequence is 16 residues long. Losses at the gene ends were 3 bases for V and 6 bases for J; bases not matched to a gene: 3. CDR1 and CDR2 (germline): MNHNS, SASEGT.

V and J are TRBV5-4 and TRBJ2-2, with 9 positions matching TRBD2. The germline V gene encodes CDR1 SGHNT and CDR2 YYREEE (reference sequence). The V and J ends lost 0 bases and 2 bases, in that order; junction bases with no gene match: 2. The CDR3 sequence is 16 residues long. Here the CDR3 DNA reads TGTGCCAGCAGCTTGGGTAGCGGGGGAAACACCGGGGAGCTGTTTTTT. It codes for CASSLGSGGNTGELFF.

The chain employs TRBV19 and TRBJ1-5; TRBD1 matches 9 bases. V trimming: 11 bases; J trimming: 4 bases; junction bases outside the gene matches: 9. The CDR3 spans 14 residues. Germline CDR1 reads LNHDA; CDR2 reads SQIVND (reference sequence). Written as DNA, the CDR3 is TGTGCCTCGATAGGGACAGGGATTAATCAGCCCCAGCATTTT. It encodes CASIGTGINQPQHF.

A single count supports this clone. The chain recombines TRBV18 with TRBJ2-3, with 7 bases aligning to TRBD2. The CDR3 is 15 residues long. With 1 base clipped from V and 2 bases from J, the junction kept 3 bases outside the gene matches. From germline, CDR1 is KGHSH and CDR2 LQKENI. CDR3 bases: TGTGCCAGCTCACCACTAGCGGGTTCCACAGATACGCAGTATTTT. Translation gives CASSPLAGSTDTQYF.

V gene TRBV3-1 (or the pseudogene TRBV3-2) combines with J gene TRBJ2-3, with a tentative D call TRBD2 (6 bases). V dropped 0 bases and J dropped 5 bases, with 18 bases sitting between them. Germline lookup yields CDR1 LGHDT and CDR2 YNNKEL (reference sequence). This CDR3 comprises 17 residues. This CDR3 reads CASSQETLRLVGDTQYF. The CDR3 coding sequence is TGTGCCAGCAGCCAAGAAACCCTTCGACTAGTGGGAGATACGCAGTATTTT.

The rearrangement uses TRBV28 and TRBJ2-3, with D unresolved. Between the trimmed V and J ends, which lost 5 bases and 0 bases, there was a span of 6 bases. This CDR3 has 13 amino acids. Germline V CDR1 and CDR2: MDHEN, SYDVKM. CDR3 DNA: TGTGCCAGCAGTCCCACTAGCACAGATACGCAGTATTTT. Translated: CASSPTSTDTQYF.

The genes are TRBV2 and TRBJ2-1; 7 nucleotides line up with TRBD1. The CDR3 has 15 residues. Germline CDR1 is SNHLY and CDR2 is FYNNEI. V was clipped by 3 bases and J by 7 bases; unmatched bases: 9. CDR3 nucleotide sequence: TGTGCCAGCAGTGAGGGGGTAGAACAGGGGAATGAGCAGTTCTTC. This translates into CASSEGVEQGNEQFF.

J is TRBJ2-5 and V is TRBV12-3 or TRBV12-4; 8 positions match TRBD1. The CDR3 is 13 residues long. Trimming removed 5 bases from V and 4 bases from J; junction bases left unmatched: 3. Here the CDR3 DNA reads TGTGCCAGCAGTATGACAGGGGCAGAGACCCAGTACTTC. As protein: CASSMTGAETQYF.

V is TRBV21-1 and J is TRBJ2-7; the D call of TRBD2 is as the table states it, not checked on the DNA. TRBV21-1 is noted as a pseudogene. There are 18 residues in the CDR3. As DNA, the CDR3 is TGTGCCAGCAGTACAAAGGGACTAGCGGGAGGGAAGTCCTACGAGCAGTACTTC. It yields the protein CASSTKGLAGGKSYEQYF.

The V and J genes are TRBV13 and TRBJ2-7; 7 bases agree with TRBD2. The CDR3 totals 14 residues. Germline V gives CDR1 PRHDT, CDR2 FYEKMQ (reference sequence). V dropped 4 bases and J dropped 5; count of bases not matched to a gene: 8. The CDR3 DNA is TGTGCCAGCAGCTCCGGGACTATGCTCGACGAGCAGTACTTC. Translated, it gives CASSSGTMLDEQYF.

This clone was seen ten or more times. The chain is built from TRBV6-5 and TRBJ1-1; 7 bases fit TRBD1. CDR1 is MNHEY, CDR2 SVGAGI, per germline. The CDR3 has 15 amino acids. Trimming removed 7 bases from V and 0 bases from J; junction bases left unmatched: 8. In DNA form, the CDR3 reads TGTGCCAGCATCCCGACAGGGCGATTGAACACTGAAGCTTTCTTT. Translated: CASIPTGRLNTEAFF.

This chain joins TRBV12-3 or TRBV12-4 and TRBJ1-2; TRBD1 agrees at 7 bases. Trimming removed 6 bases from V and 7 bases from J; junction bases left unmatched: 8. The CDR3 consists of 13 residues. The CDR3 region has the DNA TGTGCCAGCAGCTCCAGACAGGGAGGTGGCTACACCTTC. Protein sequence: CASSSRQGGGYTF.

V is TRBV27 and J is TRBJ2-5; 14 nucleotides agree with TRBD2. The junction had 14 bases not matched to a gene; V was cut back by 4 bases and J by 4 bases. The CDR3 loop spans 19 amino acids. Germline assignment: CDR1 MNHEY and CDR2 SMNVEV (reference sequence). CDR3 DNA sequence: TGTGCCAGCAGTTCGCAGGGACTAGCGGGGGAAATAAGAGGAGAGACCCAGTACTTC. This codes for CASSSQGLAGEIRGETQYF.

This chain joins TRBV13 and TRBJ2-5; 10 bases map to TRBD1. V dropped 5 bases and J dropped 5; count of bases not matched to a gene: 8. CDR1 is PRHDT, CDR2 FYEKMQ, per germline (reference sequence). This CDR3 region has 15 residues. As DNA, the CDR3 is TGTGCCAGCAGCGCCCGACAGGGGGCCCCGGAGACCCAGTACTTC. Its protein product is CASSARQGAPETQYF.

The rearrangement links TRBV6-4 to TRBJ2-3; 10 positions agree with TRBD2. Trimming cost V 9 bases and J 1 base; bases outside gene matches: 4. The germline V gene has CDR1 MRHNA and CDR2 SNTAGT. The CDR3 contains 14 residues. The CDR3 reads CARTSGNCTDTQYF. Written as DNA, the CDR3 is TGTGCCAGAACTAGCGGGAACTGCACAGATACGCAGTATTTT.

This clone is labeled as medium-sized (0.01 to 0.1%). The genes are TRBV11-3 and TRBJ2-7; 11 bases fit TRBD2. With V trimmed by 0 bases and J by 5 bases, 6 bases remained unmatched. The CDR3 is 16 amino acids. CDR1 SGHNT and CDR2 YENEEA come from the germline V gene. The CDR3 sequence is CASSLEGLAGGNEQYF. CDR3 DNA sequence: TGTGCCAGCAGCTTAGAGGGGCTAGCGGGGGGAAACGAGCAGTACTTC. Full variable domain (rest looked up from reference TRBV11-3 and TRBJ2-7): EAGVVQSPRYKIIEKKQPVAFWCNPISGHNTLYWYLQNLGQGPELLIRYENEEAVDDSQLPKDRFSAERLKGVDSTLKIQPAELGDSAVYLCASSLEGLAGGNEQYFGPGTRLTVT.

In its sample, this clone was seen a few times. The chain uses TRBV28 and TRBJ2-7; 8 bases are shared with TRBD2. There are 15 residues in the CDR3. Germline assignment: CDR1 MDHEN and CDR2 SYDVKM. V shed 5 bases and J 0 bases; nucleotides not matched to a gene: 6. CDR3 loop: CASSRGGTHSYEQYF. The CDR3 nucleotides are TGTGCCAGCAGTCGGGGGGGGACACACTCCTACGAGCAGTACTTC.

The chain recombines TRBV5-8 with TRBJ1-5, with TRBD1 as a possible D gene (5 bases). This CDR3 spans 14 amino acids. The germline V gene encodes CDR1 SGHTS and CDR2 YDEGEE. Between the trimmed V and J ends, which lost 6 bases and 8 bases, there was a span of 18 bases. The chain's CDR3 is CASILGPLQEPQHF. As DNA, the CDR3 is TGTGCCAGCATCCTGGGGCCCCTACAGGAGCCCCAGCATTTT.

There are a few counts of this clone. The J gene is TRBJ1-1, the V gene TRBV6-1; D is perhaps TRBD1 (6 bases). The CDR3 has 16 amino acids. From germline, CDR1 is MNHNS and CDR2 SASEGT. V dropped 2 bases and J dropped 2 bases, with 15 bases sitting between them. The CDR3, as DNA: TGTGCCAGCAGTGAAAGTTTTGAGGGGGTCAACACTGAAGCTTTCTTT. Translated, it gives CASSESFEGVNTEAFF.

This sequence joins TRBV24-1 and TRBJ2-7; 7 nucleotides line up with TRBD2. V gave up 4 bases and J gave up 5 bases; unmatched junction bases: 10. The CDR3 is made up of 15 amino acids. Germline V lookup: CDR1 KGHDR, CDR2 SFDVKD. The CDR3 reads CATSETKGGTNEQYF. The CDR3 nucleotides are TGTGCCACCAGTGAAACGAAGGGAGGGACCAACGAGCAGTACTTC.

CDR3 in DNA: TGCAGCGTTGATCCACAGGGAACGAATCGGAATGAGCAGTTCTTC. Protein product: CSVDPQGTNRNEQFF. The chain joins TRBV29-1 to TRBJ2-1; maybe TRBD1 (6 bases). The CDR3 loop spans 15 amino acids. Germline CDR1 and CDR2: SQVTM and ANQGSEA. V was cut by 3 bases and J by 7 bases, with 19 bases left in between.

The rearrangement links TRBV7-3 to TRBJ1-1, with 8 bases identical to TRBD1. The CDR3 is made up of 15 amino acids. The J segment lost 7 bases and the V segment lost 8 bases, leaving 15 bases of the junction unmatched. Germline CDR1 and CDR2: SGHTA and FQGTGA. The CDR3 region is CASGPTGAKGSEAFF. CDR3 DNA: TGTGCCAGCGGCCCGACAGGGGCCAAAGGGAGTGAAGCTTTCTTT.

J is TRBJ2-7 and V is TRBV19, with TRBD1 matching over 8 bases. CDR3 size: 15 residues. After removal of 4 bases from V and 1 base from J, the junction contained 6 bases not matched to a gene. The germline V gene has CDR1 LNHDA and CDR2 SQIVND (reference sequence). CDR3 residues: CASSTRTGPSYEQYF. CDR3 in DNA: TGTGCCAGTAGTACACGGACAGGGCCGTCCTACGAGCAGTACTTC.

V gene TRBV13 combines with J gene TRBJ1-1; the match to TRBD1 covers 7 bases. This CDR3 is built from 14 residues. CDR1 is PRHDT, CDR2 FYEKMQ, per germline (reference sequence). V lost 7 bases to trimming and J lost 2 bases; unmatched junction nucleotides: 7. Here the CDR3 reads CASTVTGINTEAFF. The CDR3 coding sequence is TGTGCCAGCACGGTGACAGGGATCAACACTGAAGCTTTCTTT.

The chain is built from TRBV11-2 and TRBJ2-1; 9 positions agree with TRBD2. The CDR3 covers 15 residues. The germline V gene encodes CDR1 SGHAT and CDR2 FQNNGV. V trimming: 2 bases; J trimming: 7 bases; junction bases outside the gene matches: 6. The CDR3 region has the DNA TGTGCCAGCAGCTTAACGCGGGAGGGCCGGAATGAGCAGTTCTTC. Amino acid sequence: CASSLTREGRNEQFF.

The chain employs TRBV4-1 and TRBJ1-4, with D possibly being TRBD1 (5 bases). The CDR3 length is 14 residues. Germline values: CDR1 MGHRA, CDR2 YSYEKL. V was cut by 5 bases and J by 5 bases, with 12 bases left in between. The CDR3: CASSVTGGNEKLFF. CDR3 nucleotide sequence: TGCGCCAGCAGCGTTACAGGCGGAAATGAAAAACTGTTTTTT.

The CDR3 DNA sequence: TGCGCCAGCAGCTCGGGGACAGGGGGTAATTGGTTCTTT. Translating gives CASSSGTGGNWFF. The chain has TRBV5-1 and TRBJ1-1; 11 nucleotides line up with TRBD1. The junction had 9 bases not matched to a gene; V was cut back by 3 bases and J by 14 bases. The length of the CDR3 is 13 residues. Germline V gene data show CDR1 as SGHRS and CDR2 as YFSETQ.